This passage covers 25 T cell receptor beta chains from one sample sequenced in a study of OX40 agonist ivuxolimab in advanced cancers. Libraries were prepared by immunoSEQ multiplex PCR; TCRdb keeps only in-frame clonotypes and omits some of them. This sample yields under 50,000 clones, of which over 60% are seen a single time; over 6.5% belongs to the top ten. This specimen consisted of CD4+ or CD8+ T cells sorted from blood, obtained in a trial of the OX40 agonist ivuxolimab. The receptors here all came from an adult with an advanced solid tumor such as melanoma, head and neck, liver or kidney cancer.

This chain joins TRBV19 and TRBJ1-6; a possible D gene is TRBD1 (6 bases). The V end was cut by 7 bases, the J end by 6 bases, with 16 bases between. The CDR3 is 15 amino acids. CDR1 and CDR2 from the germline V gene are LNHDA and SQIVND (reference sequence). The DNA for the CDR3 is TGTGCCAGTATTTCCGGCGGGACAAGTAATTCACCCCTCCACTTT. Translating gives CASISGGTSNSPLHF. The complete variable domain, with remaining parts taken from reference TRBV19 and TRBJ1-6, reads DGGITQSPKYLFRKEGQNVTLSCEQNLNHDAMYWYRQDPGQGLRLIYYSQIVNDFQKGDIAEGYSVSREKKESFPLTVTSAQKNPTAFYLCASISGGTSNSPLHFGNGTRLTVT.

V and J are TRBV6-5 and TRBJ1-5; D is unresolved. Germline CDR1 MNHEY, CDR2 SVGAGI. There are 14 residues in the CDR3. The V end lost 6 bases, the J end lost 4 bases, and 13 bases lay between the germline ends. The CDR3 DNA follows: TGTGCCAGCAGCCCAGAAGGATGGAATCAGCCCCAGCATTTT. Translated, it gives CASSPEGWNQPQHF.

The CDR3 loop reads CASSLDTFYGSYNEQFF. The CDR3, as DNA: TGTGCCAGCAGCCTGGACACTTTCTACGGCTCCTACAATGAGCAGTTCTTC. This sequence joins TRBV5-6 and TRBJ2-1; D may be TRBD1 (5 bases). CDR1 and CDR2 from the germline V gene are SGHDT and YYEEEE. V was clipped by 4 bases and J by 0 bases, with 17 bases between them. The CDR3 consists of 17 residues.

The CDR3 DNA follows: TGTGCCAGTAGTATCCGACAGGGGGCATGGCAGCCCCAGCATTTT. Encoded protein: CASSIRQGAWQPQHF. The chain combines TRBV19 with TRBJ1-5, with 10 bases that match TRBD1. This CDR3 has 15 amino acids. CDR1 is LNHDA, CDR2 SQIVND, per germline (reference sequence). V lost 3 bases and J lost 7; bases outside the gene matches: 6.

This clone ranks as medium-sized. This chain joins TRBV19 and TRBJ2-5; weak D call: TRBD1 (6 bases). The CDR3 spans 13 residues. The germline CDR1 and CDR2 sequences are LNHDA and SQIVND (reference sequence). Trimming took 7 bases from V and 5 from J, leaving 14 bases between them. This chain's CDR3 is CASMGQPWETQYF. DNA of the CDR3: TGTGCCAGTATGGGACAACCGTGGGAGACCCAGTACTTC. The full variable domain, in which reference TRBV19 and TRBJ2-5 provide the parts outside the CDR3, is DGGITQSPKYLFRKEGQNVTLSCEQNLNHDAMYWYRQDPGQGLRLIYYSQIVNDFQKGDIAEGYSVSREKKESFPLTVTSAQKNPTAFYLCASMGQPWETQYFGPGTRLLVL.

Written as DNA, the CDR3 is TGTGCCAGCTCACCCCTCCGGGACAGGGTTTACAATGAGCAGTTCTTC. This translates into CASSPLRDRVYNEQFF. The chain recombines TRBV18 with TRBJ2-1, with 9 bases aligning to TRBD1. This CDR3 has 16 amino acids. Germline V gene lookup returns CDR1 KGHSH and CDR2 LQKENI. Germline trimming cut 3 bases from V and 4 bases from J; bases unmatched to any gene: 7.

The J gene is TRBJ1-1, the V gene TRBV5-1, with D possibly being TRBD1 (6 bases). CDR3 length equals 13 residues. Trimming took 6 bases from V and 1 from J, leaving 10 bases between them. The germline V gene encodes CDR1 SGHRS and CDR2 YFSETQ. The CDR3 sequence: CASKGGGNTEAFF. For the CDR3, the DNA is TGCGCCAGCAAAGGGGGTGGGAACACTGAAGCTTTCTTT.

The chain recombines TRBV7-2 with TRBJ1-1; possible D gene TRBD1, 5 bases. The CDR3 covers 13 residues. Germline lookup yields CDR1 SGHTA and CDR2 FQGNSA. Trimming took 3 bases from V and 1 from J, leaving 6 bases between them. The CDR3 DNA reads TGTGCCAGCAGCTTCCAGGGGAACACTGAAGCTTTCTTT. This gives the protein CASSFQGNTEAFF.

V is TRBV7-9 and J is TRBJ2-1; 7 nucleotides agree with TRBD2. J lost 10 bases, V lost 0 bases, and 9 bases had no gene match. This CDR3 spans 15 amino acids. The V gene's germline CDR1 is SEHNR and CDR2 FQNEAQ (reference sequence). CDR3 loop: CASSLAIPPAGEQFF. CDR3 nucleotides: TGTGCCAGCAGCTTAGCAATCCCTCCAGCGGGAGAGCAGTTCTTC.

The rearrangement uses TRBV4-1 and TRBJ2-5; 11 bases fit TRBD1. The CDR3 length is 14 residues. Trimming removed 3 bases from V and 5 bases from J; junction bases left unmatched: 2. From germline, CDR1 is MGHRA and CDR2 YSYEKL. The CDR3 DNA follows: TGCGCCAGCAGCCAGGACAGGGGGCCTGAGACCCAGTACTTC. Translated, it gives CASSQDRGPETQYF.

V is TRBV19 and J is TRBJ2-5; D might be TRBD2 (6 bases). The ends were cut back, 7 bases at V and 8 bases at J, with 17 bases in the middle. CDR1 and CDR2 (germline): LNHDA, SQIVND (reference sequence). The CDR3 totals 13 residues. CDR3 DNA: TGTGCCAGTATGGACGGGGGAGTTACAACCCAGTACTTC. It is translated as CASMDGGVTTQYF. Full variable domain (remainder filled in from reference TRBV19 and TRBJ2-5): DGGITQSPKYLFRKEGQNVTLSCEQNLNHDAMYWYRQDPGQGLRLIYYSQIVNDFQKGDIAEGYSVSREKKESFPLTVTSAQKNPTAFYLCASMDGGVTTQYFGPGTRLLVL.

The rearrangement links TRBV1 to TRBJ2-3; the table's D gene call, TRBD2, was not cross checked with the DNA. TRBV1 is tagged as a pseudogene. The CDR3 spans 21 residues. The CDR3 nucleotides read TGCACCAGCAGCCAAGAGCCCGGGACTAGCGGGAGGGCACCCAGCACAGATACGCAGTATTTT. Its translation is CTSSQEPGTSGRAPSTDTQYF.

This chain uses TRBV27 with TRBJ2-1, with 9 bases matching TRBD2. With 2 bases clipped from V and 9 bases from J, the junction kept 11 bases outside the gene matches. CDR3 length: 16 residues. Germline V gene lookup returns CDR1 MNHEY and CDR2 SMNVEV (reference sequence). The CDR3 bases are TGTGCCAGCAGTTTACTGACAGCGGGAGGCGCACGTGAGCAGTTCTTC. It codes for CASSLLTAGGAREQFF.

The count of this clone is one. The J gene is TRBJ1-3, the V gene TRBV29-1, with D tentatively TRBD1 (5 bases). CDR1 is SQVTM and CDR2 is ANQGSEA in the germline V gene. Trimming took off 3 bases at V and 2 bases at J, with 11 bases between the two ends. There are 14 residues in the CDR3. The CDR3 protein is CSVDFAGTGNTIYF. The CDR3 nucleotides are TGCAGCGTTGACTTCGCAGGGACTGGAAACACCATATATTTT.

The rearrangement links TRBV6-1 to TRBJ2-7; 9 bases fit TRBD2. The CDR3 totals 14 residues. After removal of 6 bases from V and 3 bases from J, the junction contained 6 bases not matched to a gene. Germline V CDR1 and CDR2: MNHNS, SASEGT. The CDR3 sequence: CASSLSGSGYEQYF. The CDR3 region has the DNA TGTGCCAGCAGCCTTAGCGGGAGCGGCTACGAGCAGTACTTC.

The V gene is TRBV5-4, the J gene TRBJ1-2; D is perhaps TRBD1 (5 bases). The CDR3 consists of 15 residues. In germline, CDR1 is SGHNT, CDR2 YYREEE (reference sequence). Trimming pared 0 bases from V and 4 bases from J, leaving 13 bases between. The CDR3 protein is CASSLVGDGGYGYTF. CDR3 nucleotide sequence: TGTGCCAGCAGCTTGGTTGGGGACGGCGGCTATGGCTACACCTTC.

This sequence joins TRBV25-1 and TRBJ2-7; D not certain. Germline assignment: CDR1 MGHDK and CDR2 SYGVNS. V was clipped by 6 bases and J by 5 bases, with 11 bases between them. CDR3 size: 12 residues. The CDR3 loop is CASRTAGNEQYF. The CDR3, as DNA: TGTGCCAGCAGGACGGCTGGAAACGAGCAGTACTTC.

This rearrangement joins TRBV19 to TRBJ1-4, with D perhaps matching TRBD1 (6 bases). The germline V and J ends were trimmed by 10 bases and 0 bases, with 12 bases remaining between them. The CDR3 loop spans 14 amino acids. From germline, CDR1 is LNHDA and CDR2 SQIVND (reference sequence). The CDR3 nucleotides are TGTGCCACGGGGGGCAAGACAACTAATGAAAAACTGTTTTTT. This gives the protein CATGGKTTNEKLFF.

The chain carries TRBV4-2 and TRBJ1-4; D is possibly TRBD1 (6 bases). The ends were cut back, 7 bases at V and 6 bases at J, with 18 bases in the middle. Germline CDR1 LGHNA, CDR2 YNFKEQ. The length of the CDR3 is 15 residues. CDR3 sequence reads: CASTSREGGDEKLFF. The CDR3 DNA sequence: TGTGCCAGCACCTCGAGGGAGGGGGGGGATGAAAAACTGTTTTTT.

This chain joins TRBV5-4 and TRBJ2-3; 13 bases map to TRBD2. CDR3 size: 16 residues. Germline assignment: CDR1 SGHNT and CDR2 YYREEE (reference sequence). The trim removed 4 bases at V and 6 bases at J, leaving 8 bases unmatched. The CDR3 nucleotides read TGTGCCAGCAGCGACAGACTAGCGGGAGGAATGGATACGCAGTATTTT. It encodes CASSDRLAGGMDTQYF.

This chain uses TRBV7-2 with TRBJ2-3; 7 nucleotides align to TRBD2. Germline CDR1 SGHTA, CDR2 FQGNSA. V was clipped by 5 bases and J by 2 bases; unmatched bases: 7. The CDR3 is made up of 15 amino acids. The CDR3 nucleotides are TGTGCCAGCAGCCTGGGACTACCTATCACAGATACGCAGTATTTT. It is translated as CASSLGLPITDTQYF.

This rearrangement joins TRBV6-6 to TRBJ2-7; the match to TRBD1 covers 7 bases. CDR1 is MNHNY and CDR2 is SVGAGI in the germline V gene (reference sequence). J was trimmed by 2 bases and V by 5 bases; bases with no gene match: 6. The CDR3 loop spans 14 amino acids. CDR3 in amino acids: CASSTTGQTYEQYF. CDR3 bases: TGTGCCAGCAGTACAACGGGACAGACCTACGAGCAGTACTTC.

The chain carries TRBV5-5 and TRBJ1-2; D remains unclear. The CDR3 extends over 13 amino acids. CDR1 is SGHKS and CDR2 is YYEKEE in the germline V gene (reference sequence). V dropped 0 bases and J dropped 8 bases, with 11 bases sitting between them. Here the CDR3 reads CASSLGSAGGYTF. CDR3 sequence (DNA): TGTGCCAGCAGCTTGGGGTCTGCGGGGGGCTACACCTTC.

The chain combines TRBV13 with TRBJ2-3; 8 bases map to TRBD2. This CDR3 comprises 17 residues. From germline, CDR1 is PRHDT and CDR2 FYEKMQ (reference sequence). V was pared by 5 bases and J by 2 bases, with 12 bases of the junction left unmatched. CDR3 nucleotide sequence: TGTGCCAGCAGCCCCCGATTGATAGCGGGAAACACAGATACGCAGTATTTT. Its protein product is CASSPRLIAGNTDTQYF.

The CDR3 nucleotides are TGTGCCAGCAGCGGAGTTGCGGGAAGCACCGGGGAGCTGTTTTTT. Translating gives CASSGVAGSTGELFF. The V call is TRBV11-3, the J call TRBJ2-2, with a tentative D call TRBD2 (6 bases). CDR1 and CDR2 (germline): SGHNT, YENEEA. This CDR3 contains 15 residues. Deletions cut 5 bases from V and 4 bases from J, with 14 bases between.